These 3 T cell receptor beta chains were all obtained from the same sample, sequenced in a study of T cell changes during pregnancy in multiple sclerosis. Produced via immunoSEQ multiplex PCR; TCRdb's table is partial and in-frame only. This sample yields some 46,000 clones, of which 80% to 95% are seen a single time; around 2% belongs to the top ten. Sequenced here: peripheral blood, sampled in the third trimester of pregnancy. Source of these receptors: a female donor with multiple sclerosis, enrolled in a pregnancy study.

The chain links TRBV7-9 to TRBJ2-5; tentative D call: TRBD1 (7 bases). Germline CDR1 reads SEHNR; CDR2 reads FQNEAQ (reference sequence). The CDR3 covers 13 residues. V lost 5 bases, J lost 5 bases, and 12 bases lay in between. In DNA, the CDR3 is TGTGCCAGCAGCCGCGGGACAGTCGAGACCCAGTACTTC. This translates into CASSRGTVETQYF.

The chain combines TRBV7-9 with TRBJ1-5; perhaps TRBD1 as D (5 bases). This CDR3 contains 14 residues. Germline CDR1 is SEHNR and CDR2 is FQNEAQ (reference sequence). Between the trimmed V and J ends, which lost 5 bases and 3 bases, there was a span of 11 bases. CDR3 residues: CASSPQGINQPQHF. The CDR3 nucleotides read TGTGCCAGCAGCCCCCAGGGAATCAATCAGCCCCAGCATTTT.

This clone was recorded only once. The V call is TRBV7-6, the J call TRBJ2-7, with 9 nucleotides matching TRBD2. This CDR3 region has 15 residues. V shed 1 base and J 5 bases; nucleotides not matched to a gene: 6. CDR1 SGHVS and CDR2 FNYEAQ come from the germline V gene. CDR3 in DNA: TGTGCCAGCAGCTTAGGTAGCGGGAGATATCACGAGCAGTACTTC. The encoded protein is CASSLGSGRYHEQYF.